Sequencing of this T cell receptor beta chain was carried out in a study of T cells after yellow fever vaccination. TCRdb passed the 5' RACE reads through MiXCR, listing each CDR3 protein once. The top ten hold just under 25% of the sample, which has around 300,000 distinct CDR3 sequences, approximately 4% seen once. With regard to this clonotype: Its target is not known.

V was shortened by 4 bases and J by 3 bases, with 17 bases between the two germline ends. This CDR3 contains 16 residues. Germline CDR1 and CDR2: KGHDR and SFDVKD. General observations from the study: Few clonotypes appeared in both CD4 and CD8 compartments. Abundant clonotypes from the bulk population could have been carried over as contaminants into FACS-sorted repertoires.

The rearrangement links TRBV24-1 to TRBJ1-1; D is perhaps TRBD1 (6 bases). The material sequenced was PBMCs, taken 5 days after the yellow fever booster vaccination. The source of this sequence is a young man who received the YFV17D yellow fever vaccine. Written as DNA, the CDR3 is TGTGCCACCAGTGACCCGGACAGACCCGAGGACACTGAAGCTTTCTTT. Amino acids: CATSDPDRPEDTEAFF.